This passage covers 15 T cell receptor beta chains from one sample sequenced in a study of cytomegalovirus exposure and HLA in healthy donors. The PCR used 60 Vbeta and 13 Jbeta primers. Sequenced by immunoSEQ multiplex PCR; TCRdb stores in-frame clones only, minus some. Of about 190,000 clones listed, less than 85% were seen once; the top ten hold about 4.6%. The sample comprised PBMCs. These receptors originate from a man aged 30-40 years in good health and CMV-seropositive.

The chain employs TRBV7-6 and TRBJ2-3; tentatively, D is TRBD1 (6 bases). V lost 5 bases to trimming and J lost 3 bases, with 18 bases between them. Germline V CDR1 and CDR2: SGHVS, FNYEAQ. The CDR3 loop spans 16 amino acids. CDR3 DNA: TGTGCCAGCAGCACCGCGGATGACAGGAGAACAGATACGCAGTATTTT. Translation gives CASSTADDRRTDTQYF.

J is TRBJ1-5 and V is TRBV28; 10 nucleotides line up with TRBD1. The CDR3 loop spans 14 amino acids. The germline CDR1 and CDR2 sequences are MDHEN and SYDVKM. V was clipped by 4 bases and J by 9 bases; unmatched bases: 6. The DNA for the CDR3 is TGTGCCAGCAGTTCGGGACAGGGGACCGGGCCCCAGCATTTT. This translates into CASSSGQGTGPQHF.

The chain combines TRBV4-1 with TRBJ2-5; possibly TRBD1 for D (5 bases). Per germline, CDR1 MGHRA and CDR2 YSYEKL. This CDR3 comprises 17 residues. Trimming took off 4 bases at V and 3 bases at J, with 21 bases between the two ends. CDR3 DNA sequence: TGCGCCAGCAGCCCTGTCCGGGTGGGGCCCGCAAAAGAGACCCAGTACTTC. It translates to CASSPVRVGPAKETQYF.

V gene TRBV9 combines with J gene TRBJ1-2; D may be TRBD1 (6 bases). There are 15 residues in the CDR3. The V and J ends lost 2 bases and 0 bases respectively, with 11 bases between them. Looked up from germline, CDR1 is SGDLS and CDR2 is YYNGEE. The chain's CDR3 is CASSVGQSSNYGYTF. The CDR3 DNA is TGTGCCAGCAGCGTCGGACAGTCCTCTAACTATGGCTACACCTTC.

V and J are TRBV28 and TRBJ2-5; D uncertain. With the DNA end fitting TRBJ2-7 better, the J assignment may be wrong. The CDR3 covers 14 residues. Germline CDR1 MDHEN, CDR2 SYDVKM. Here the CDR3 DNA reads TGTGCCAGCAGTCTCCTGATGAGCTCCTACGAGCAGTACTTC. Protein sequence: CASSLLMSSYEQYF.

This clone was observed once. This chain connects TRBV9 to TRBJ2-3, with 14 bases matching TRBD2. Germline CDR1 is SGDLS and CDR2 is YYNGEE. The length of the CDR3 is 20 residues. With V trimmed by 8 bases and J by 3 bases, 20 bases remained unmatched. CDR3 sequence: CASRMTGTSGGPLGTDTQYF. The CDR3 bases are TGTGCCAGTCGTATGACGGGGACTAGCGGGGGCCCCCTTGGGACAGATACGCAGTATTTT.

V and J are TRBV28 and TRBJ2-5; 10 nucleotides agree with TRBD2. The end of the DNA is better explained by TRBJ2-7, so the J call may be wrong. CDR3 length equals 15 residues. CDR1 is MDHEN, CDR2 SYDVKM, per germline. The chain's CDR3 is CASLSRLAGVYEQYF. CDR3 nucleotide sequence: TGTGCCAGCCTCTCCCGGCTAGCGGGAGTGTACGAGCAGTACTTC.

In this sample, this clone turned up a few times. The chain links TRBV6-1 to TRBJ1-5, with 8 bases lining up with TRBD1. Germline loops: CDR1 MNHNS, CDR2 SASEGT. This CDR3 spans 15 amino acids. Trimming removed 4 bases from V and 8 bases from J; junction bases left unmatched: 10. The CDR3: CASSGSGTGSEPQHF. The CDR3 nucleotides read TGTGCCAGCAGTGGCAGTGGGACAGGTTCAGAGCCCCAGCATTTT.

CDR3 protein: CASSSSLRTGGPEKLFF. In DNA form, the CDR3 reads TGTGCCAGCAGCTCAAGCCTCAGGACAGGGGGCCCCGAAAAACTGTTTTTT. The gene calls are TRBV7-6 and TRBJ1-4; 11 nucleotides match TRBD1. Losses at the gene ends were 4 bases for V and 8 bases for J; bases not matched to a gene: 12. Germline CDR1 and CDR2: SGHVS and FNYEAQ. This CDR3 region has 17 residues.

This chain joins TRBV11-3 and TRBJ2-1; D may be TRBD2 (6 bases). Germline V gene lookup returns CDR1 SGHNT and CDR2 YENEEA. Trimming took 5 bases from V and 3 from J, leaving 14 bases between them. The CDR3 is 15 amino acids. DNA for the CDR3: TGTGCCAGCAGCCCCCCCGGGAGTCGCTACAATGAGCAGTTCTTC. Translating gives CASSPPGSRYNEQFF.

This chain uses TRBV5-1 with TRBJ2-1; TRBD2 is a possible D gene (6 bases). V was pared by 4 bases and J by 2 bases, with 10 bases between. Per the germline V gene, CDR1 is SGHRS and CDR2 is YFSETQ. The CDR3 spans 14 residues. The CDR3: CASSSGPAYNEQFF. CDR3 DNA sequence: TGCGCCAGCAGCAGCGGGCCAGCCTACAATGAGCAGTTCTTC.

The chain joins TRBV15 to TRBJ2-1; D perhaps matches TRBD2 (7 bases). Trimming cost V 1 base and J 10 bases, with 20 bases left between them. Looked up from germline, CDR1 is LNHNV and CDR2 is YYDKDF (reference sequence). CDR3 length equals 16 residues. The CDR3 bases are TGTGCCACCAGCAGAGTCACGGGGGGCTCCTTGGAGGAGCAGTTCTTC. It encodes CATSRVTGGSLEEQFF.

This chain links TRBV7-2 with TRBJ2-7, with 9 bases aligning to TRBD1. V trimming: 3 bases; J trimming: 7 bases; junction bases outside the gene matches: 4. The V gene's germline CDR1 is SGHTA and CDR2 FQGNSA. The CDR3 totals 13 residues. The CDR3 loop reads CASSFDRGREQYF. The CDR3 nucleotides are TGTGCCAGCAGCTTCGACAGGGGGAGAGAGCAGTACTTC.

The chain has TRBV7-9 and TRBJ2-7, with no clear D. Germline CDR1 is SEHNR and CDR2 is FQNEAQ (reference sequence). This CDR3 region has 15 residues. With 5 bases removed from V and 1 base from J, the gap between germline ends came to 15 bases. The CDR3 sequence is CASSRTSFSSYEQYF. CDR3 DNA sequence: TGTGCCAGCAGCCGTACAAGTTTCTCGTCCTACGAGCAGTACTTC.

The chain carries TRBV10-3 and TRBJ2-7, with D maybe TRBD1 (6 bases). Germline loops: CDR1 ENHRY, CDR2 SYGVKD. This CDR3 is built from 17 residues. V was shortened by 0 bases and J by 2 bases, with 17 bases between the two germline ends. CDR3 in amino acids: CAISESLLGTRPYEQYF. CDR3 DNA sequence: TGTGCCATCAGTGAGTCGTTATTGGGGACAAGACCCTACGAGCAGTACTTC.